This TCR beta chain was captured by sequencing in a study of T cell changes during pregnancy in multiple sclerosis. The assay was immunoSEQ multiplex PCR, and TCRdb's table has in-frame clones only and misses some. The sample yields 45,000 to 65,000 clones, around 92% seen once. The V segment lost 1 base and the J segment 6 bases; nucleotides outside the gene matches: 2. Germline V lookup: CDR1 MNHEY, CDR2 SVGAGI. This CDR3 is 14 amino acids long. The clonotype was recovered from a female donor with multiple sclerosis, enrolled in a pregnancy study. The chain links TRBV6-5 to TRBJ2-1, with TRBD1 identical over 8 bases. Sequencing was performed on CD4+ T cells from peripheral blood mononuclear cells, taken after pregnancy. The CDR3 coding sequence is TGTGCCAGCAGTTACTTGGGGACAGGCAATGAGCAGTTCTTC. It is translated as CASSYLGTGNEQFF.